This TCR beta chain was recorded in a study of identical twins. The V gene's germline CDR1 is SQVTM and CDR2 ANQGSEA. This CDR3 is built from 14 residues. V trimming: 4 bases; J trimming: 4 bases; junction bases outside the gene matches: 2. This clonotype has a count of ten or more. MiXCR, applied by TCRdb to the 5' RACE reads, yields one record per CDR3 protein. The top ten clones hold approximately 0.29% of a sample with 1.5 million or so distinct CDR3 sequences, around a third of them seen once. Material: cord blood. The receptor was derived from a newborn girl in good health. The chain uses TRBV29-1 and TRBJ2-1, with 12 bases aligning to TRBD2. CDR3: CSVALAGGYNEQFF. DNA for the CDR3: TGCAGCGTTGCCCTAGCGGGGGGGTACAATGAGCAGTTCTTC.